This T cell receptor beta chain was recorded in a study of human T cells and chemical hapten exposure. This sample's time point: pre-sensitization, week 0. Treatment meaning: therapeutic diphenylcyclopropenone sensitization with weekly scalp DPC. This clonotype has ten or more counts. Trimming stripped 0 bases from V and 3 bases from J, with 7 bases between. Germline-derived CDR1 and CDR2 are SGHAT and FQNNGV. This CDR3 spans 14 amino acids. One entry per CDR3 protein, called by TCRdb with MiXCR from the RACE reads. In the table there are tens of thousands of distinct CDR3 sequences, 7.5% to 8% of which are singletons.

The V call is TRBV11-2, the J call TRBJ2-3; D not resolved. This clonotype was sampled from a woman between 45 and 60 years old with alopecia areata. Some clones in this sample may be carry-over from other donors' samples. The material sequenced was whole blood, taken in connection with sensitization to the hapten diphenylcyclopropenone (DPC). As DNA, the CDR3 is TGTGCCAGCAGCTTAGATTGGGGAACAGATACGCAGTATTTT. This translates into CASSLDWGTDTQYF.